The 11 T cell receptor beta chains presented below share a single source sample, sequenced in a study of monozygotic twins with inflammatory bowel disease. Using the 5' RACE reads, TCRdb records one entry per CDR3 protein without DNA. In total, the table holds approximately 330,000 distinct CDR3 sequences. The material sequenced was blood. Every receptor here comes from a human donor with ulcerative colitis or Crohn's disease, or a healthy co-twin of an affected twin (not recorded which).

This sequence joins TRBV6-5 and TRBJ1-2; absent DNA, TCRdb's TRBD1 call cannot be checked. Germline V gene data show CDR1 as MNHEY and CDR2 as SVGAGI. This CDR3 contains 19 residues. CDR3 region: CASSYSSWIRDPLGKGYTF.

The chain combines TRBV6-5 with TRBJ2-6; TCRdb's D call, TRBD1, is unchecked because there is no DNA. In germline, CDR1 is MNHEY, CDR2 SVGAGI. The CDR3 loop spans 17 amino acids. The CDR3 protein is CASSYSVAGAGANVLTF.

The J gene is TRBJ2-7, the V gene TRBV5-4; the D call from TCRdb, TRBD1, cannot be confirmed without DNA. The CDR3 is 14 residues long. Germline V lookup: CDR1 SGHNT, CDR2 YYREEE (reference sequence). Here the CDR3 reads CASSPKPQTGEQYF.

The chain combines TRBV7-2 with TRBJ2-5; TCRdb's D gene call, TRBD1, goes unchecked for lack of DNA. Germline CDR1 is SGHTA and CDR2 is FQGNSA. CDR3 length equals 15 residues. CDR3 protein: CASSLFGTGEETQYF.

This chain connects TRBV29-1 to TRBJ1-2; TCRdb names TRBD1, which stays unverified in the absence of DNA. This CDR3 region has 12 residues. Germline V gives CDR1 SQVTM, CDR2 ANQGSEA. CDR3 protein: CGVDSGDYGYTF.

The gene calls are TRBV2 and TRBJ1-5. The CDR3 loop spans 12 amino acids. In germline, CDR1 is SNHLY, CDR2 FYNNEI. CDR3 in amino acids: CASSEEGQPQHF.

The J gene is TRBJ1-1, the V gene TRBV6-6. The length of the CDR3 is 12 residues. Germline CDR1 and CDR2: MNHNY and SVGAGI (reference sequence). The CDR3 loop reads CASSYRHDEAFF.

Here the CDR3 reads CAISDTTYKANVLTF. The chain links TRBV10-3 to TRBJ2-6. This CDR3 is 15 amino acids long. Germline V gene lookup returns CDR1 ENHRY and CDR2 SYGVKD.

The CDR3: CSVEDPGRDRRYGYTF. The chain has TRBV29-1 and TRBJ1-2. The germline CDR1 and CDR2 sequences are SQVTM and ANQGSEA. This CDR3 is built from 16 residues. Full variable domain (rest looked up from reference TRBV29-1 and TRBJ1-2): SAVISQKPSRDICQRGTSLTIQCQVDSQVTMMFWYRQQPGQSLTLIATANQGSEATYESGFVIDKFPISRPNLTFSTLTVSNMSPEDSSIYLCSVEDPGRDRRYGYTFGSGTRLTVV.

This sequence joins TRBV7-2 and TRBJ2-7; the D call of TRBD1 rests on TCRdb alone, since no DNA is present to check it. Germline CDR1 reads SGHTA; CDR2 reads FQGNSA. The CDR3 has 12 amino acids. This CDR3 reads CASSPTGAEQYF.

Here the CDR3 reads CASSQRDSSTNYGYTF. The chain combines TRBV12-3 or TRBV12-4 with TRBJ1-2; the D gene TCRdb calls, TRBD1, cannot be checked with no DNA. The CDR3 has 16 residues.